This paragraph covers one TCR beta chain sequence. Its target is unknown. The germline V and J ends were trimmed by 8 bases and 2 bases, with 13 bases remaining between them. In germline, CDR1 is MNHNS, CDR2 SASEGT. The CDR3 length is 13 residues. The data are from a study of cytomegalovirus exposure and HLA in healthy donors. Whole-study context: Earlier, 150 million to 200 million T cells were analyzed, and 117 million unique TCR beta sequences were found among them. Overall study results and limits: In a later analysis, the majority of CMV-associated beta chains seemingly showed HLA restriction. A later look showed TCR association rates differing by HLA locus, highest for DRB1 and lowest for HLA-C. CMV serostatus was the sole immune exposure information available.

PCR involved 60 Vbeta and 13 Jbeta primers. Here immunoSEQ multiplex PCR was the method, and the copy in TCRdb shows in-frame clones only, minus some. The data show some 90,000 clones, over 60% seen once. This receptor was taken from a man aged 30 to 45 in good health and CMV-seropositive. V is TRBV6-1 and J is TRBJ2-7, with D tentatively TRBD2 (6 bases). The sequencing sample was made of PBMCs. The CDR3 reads CASGGTGTYEQYV. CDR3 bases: TGTGCCAGCGGGGGGACTGGAACCTACGAGCAGTACGTC.